Below are 29 T cell receptor beta chains sequenced from a single sample in a study of PD-1 blockade in classical Hodgkin lymphoma. Time point given: newly diagnosed, previously untreated cHL patient sample. From thawed PBMCs, CD4+ T cells were purified using magnetic negative selection. Clones were read by immunoSEQ multiplex PCR, and TCRdb kept only the in-frame ones, dropping some. The profile covers roughly 16,000 clones, with 92% appearing a single time and 0.4% to 0.55% taken by the ten largest. The sample taken for sequencing was CD4+ T cells from blood. These receptors all stem from a human donor with classical Hodgkin lymphoma.

The chain uses TRBV6-4 and TRBJ1-4, with no clear D. In germline, CDR1 is MRHNA, CDR2 SNTAGT. There are 13 residues in the CDR3. V lost 6 bases to trimming and J lost 4 bases, with 9 bases between them. CDR3 region: CASRGGNNEKLFF. CDR3 nucleotide sequence: TGTGCCAGCAGAGGTGGGAATAATGAAAAACTGTTTTTT.

This chain uses TRBV28 with TRBJ2-7; D is tentatively TRBD1 or TRBD2 (5 bases each). CDR1 MDHEN and CDR2 SYDVKM come from the germline V gene. The germline V and J ends were trimmed by 4 bases and 3 bases, with 13 bases remaining between them. The CDR3 is 14 residues long. The CDR3 coding sequence is TGTGCCAGCAGTTCCGGGACGGGAATCTACGAGCAGTACTTC. Protein sequence: CASSSGTGIYEQYF.

V usage is TRBV10-3 and J usage is TRBJ2-1; 11 nucleotides line up with TRBD1. The CDR3 runs to 15 residues. The trim removed 3 bases at V and 8 bases at J, leaving 6 bases unmatched. CDR1 and CDR2 from the germline V gene are ENHRY and SYGVKD. For the CDR3, the DNA is TGTGCCATCAGTGAACAGGGACAGGGGGGCGATGAGCAGTTCTTC. Its protein product is CAISEQGQGGDEQFF.

The chain joins TRBV6-1 to TRBJ2-1; TRBD1 agrees at 9 bases. Losses at the gene ends were 2 bases for V and 0 bases for J; bases not matched to a gene: 5. The CDR3 has 17 amino acids. CDR1 and CDR2 (germline): MNHNS, SASEGT. This CDR3 reads CASSEPQGASSYNEQFF. The CDR3 DNA follows: TGTGCCAGCAGTGAACCACAGGGGGCTAGCTCCTACAATGAGCAGTTCTTC.

This sequence joins TRBV14 and TRBJ2-5; D gene uncertain. With the DNA end fitting TRBJ2-7 better, the J assignment may be wrong. This CDR3 is built from 13 residues. Germline CDR1 reads SGHDN; CDR2 reads FVKESK. The CDR3 is CASSQWGSYEQYF. The CDR3, as DNA: TGTGCCAGCAGCCAATGGGGTTCCTACGAGCAGTACTTC.

The chain joins TRBV19 to TRBJ2-1; D is ambiguous. CDR3 length: 13 residues. The germline V gene has CDR1 LNHDA and CDR2 SQIVND (reference sequence). Trimming removed 0 bases at V and 3 bases at J, with 3 bases between. The CDR3 loop reads CASSIDDYNEQFF. CDR3 bases: TGTGCCAGTAGTATAGATGACTACAATGAGCAGTTCTTC.

The chain recombines TRBV5-5 with TRBJ2-7; 7 bases map to TRBD2. CDR1 SGHKS and CDR2 YYEKEE come from the germline V gene (reference sequence). The CDR3 covers 14 residues. V was clipped by 1 base and J by 6 bases; unmatched bases: 7. CDR3 amino acids: CASSLSSWGGEQYF. CDR3 DNA: TGTGCCAGCAGCTTGAGTTCCTGGGGGGGCGAGCAGTACTTC.

This chain uses TRBV19 with TRBJ2-7; possible D gene TRBD2, 5 bases. The CDR3 covers 11 residues. Germline CDR1 LNHDA, CDR2 SQIVND (reference sequence). With 3 bases removed from V and 8 bases from J, the gap between germline ends came to 8 bases. The DNA for the CDR3 is TGTGCCAGTAGTATCCTCGGGAAGCAGTACTTC. This codes for CASSILGKQYF.

The chain recombines TRBV18 with TRBJ1-2, with D unclear. Germline lookup yields CDR1 KGHSH and CDR2 LQKENI. This CDR3 is 15 amino acids long. The V end was cut by 4 bases, the J end by 6 bases, with 18 bases between. The CDR3 DNA reads TGTGCCAGCTCACGGCAAATTGAGGGAGCGGATGGCTACACCTTC. This translates into CASSRQIEGADGYTF.

As for this clone: Germline and junction disagree at one end, which may indicate a read error. The chain recombines TRBV29-1 with TRBJ2-7; 11 nucleotides line up with TRBD2. CDR1 is SQVTM and CDR2 is ANQGSEA in the germline V gene. The CDR3 spans 12 residues. The CDR3 region has the DNA TGCAGCGCGTCCGACGAACTAGCGGGAGAAAACTTC. Encoded protein: CSASDELAGENF.

V and J are TRBV27 and TRBJ2-7; D uncertain. The CDR3 contains 13 residues. CDR1 and CDR2 from the germline V gene are MNHEY and SMNVEV (reference sequence). V lost 3 bases to trimming and J lost 6 bases, with 12 bases between them. The CDR3 loop reads CASSFPGTGEQYF. In DNA, the CDR3 is TGTGCCAGCAGTTTTCCAGGCACCGGCGAGCAGTACTTC.

The rearrangement links TRBV6-5 to TRBJ2-1, with D unclear. CDR3 length: 10 residues. Germline V lookup: CDR1 MNHEY, CDR2 SVGAGI. Trimming took off 8 bases at V and 5 bases at J, with 4 bases between the two ends. This CDR3 is CASGDNEQFF. CDR3 DNA: TGTGCCAGCGGAGACAATGAGCAGTTCTTC.

J is TRBJ1-2 and V is TRBV7-2; no clear D. Trimming removed 1 base from V and 3 bases from J, with 9 bases in between. The CDR3 covers 14 residues. CDR1 and CDR2 from the germline V gene are SGHTA and FQGNSA. The CDR3 here is CASSLGVGDYGYTF. The CDR3 nucleotides read TGTGCCAGCAGCTTAGGAGTAGGAGACTATGGCTACACCTTC.

This chain joins TRBV5-1 and TRBJ2-5, with 11 bases aligning to TRBD2. Germline lookup yields CDR1 SGHRS and CDR2 YFSETQ. The junction had 7 bases not matched to a gene; V was cut back by 4 bases and J by 2 bases. CDR3 length: 16 residues. The DNA for the CDR3 is TGCGCCAGCAGCATAGCGGGAGGGCCGGAGCAAGAGACCCAGTACTTC. This gives the protein CASSIAGGPEQETQYF.

The chain joins TRBV7-9 to TRBJ2-7; tentatively, D is TRBD2 (6 bases). Trimming took 9 bases from V and 6 from J, leaving 9 bases between them. From germline, CDR1 is SEHNR and CDR2 FQNEAQ (reference sequence). This CDR3 has 10 residues. The CDR3 nucleotides read TGTGCCAGATGGCGGGGCGAGCAGTACTTC. This codes for CARWRGEQYF.

This clone was seen once. Other DNA variants within this sample encode the same CDR3. V and J are TRBV19 and TRBJ2-7; the D is unclear. Trimming took off 3 bases at V and 3 bases at J, with 3 bases between the two ends. The CDR3 is 11 amino acids. From germline, CDR1 is LNHDA and CDR2 SQIVND (reference sequence). The CDR3 region is CASSIGYEQYF. Here the CDR3 DNA reads TGTGCCAGTAGTATCGGCTACGAGCAGTACTTC.

This clone was seen once. This chain joins TRBV29-1 and TRBJ1-1; tentative D call: TRBD1 (5 bases). Germline V CDR1 and CDR2: SQVTM, ANQGSEA. Trimming cost V 3 bases and J 5 bases, with 13 bases left between them. The CDR3 length is 13 residues. The CDR3 region is CSVEGRVGTEAFF. The CDR3 nucleotides read TGCAGCGTTGAGGGCAGGGTCGGAACTGAAGCTTTCTTT.

The chain joins TRBV9 to TRBJ2-5; D gene uncertain. With the DNA end fitting TRBJ2-7 better, the J assignment may be wrong. Germline V gene data show CDR1 as SGDLS and CDR2 as YYNGEE. There are 16 residues in the CDR3. The CDR3 loop is CASSVGKGSFSYEQYF. The CDR3 bases are TGTGCCAGCAGCGTAGGGAAAGGCAGTTTCTCCTACGAGCAGTACTTC.

A single count supports this clone. The chain is built from TRBV6-5 and TRBJ1-2; D not resolved. V was pared by 6 bases and J by 4 bases, with 18 bases between. The CDR3 length is 15 residues. Germline V CDR1 and CDR2: MNHEY, SVGAGI. This chain's CDR3 is CASSLENGFSYGYTF. The CDR3, as DNA: TGTGCCAGCAGCCTAGAAAATGGGTTTAGCTATGGCTACACCTTC.

The V and J genes are TRBV7-9 and TRBJ2-3; TRBD2 matches 8 bases. Germline V lookup: CDR1 SEHNR, CDR2 FQNEAQ (reference sequence). The CDR3 spans 15 residues. V lost 5 bases to trimming and J lost 3 bases; unmatched junction nucleotides: 7. CDR3 sequence: CASSVTSGSTDTQYF. CDR3 DNA: TGTGCCAGCAGCGTCACTAGCGGAAGTACAGATACGCAGTATTTT. The full variable domain, with the rest looked up from reference TRBV7-9 and TRBJ2-3, is DTGVSQNPRHKITKRGQNVTFRCDPISEHNRLYWYRQTLGQGPEFLTYFQNEAQLEKSRLLSDRFSAERPKGSFSTLEIQRTEQGDSAMYLCASSVTSGSTDTQYFGPGTRLTVL.

The V gene is TRBV6-5, the J gene TRBJ1-2; unclear D gene. With 0 bases removed from V and 2 bases from J, the gap between germline ends came to 10 bases. This CDR3 is built from 15 residues. Germline assignment: CDR1 MNHEY and CDR2 SVGAGI. The DNA of the CDR3 is TGTGCCAGCAGTTACTCGAGGGCATCAAACTATGGCTACACCTTC. This gives the protein CASSYSRASNYGYTF.

The table lists this clone with a count of one. V and J are TRBV2 and TRBJ2-7, with D tentatively TRBD1 (7 bases). The germline CDR1 and CDR2 sequences are SNHLY and FYNNEI. With 3 bases removed from V and 7 bases from J, the gap between germline ends came to 28 bases. The CDR3 sequence is 18 residues long. This CDR3 is CASSDGRGVGEPSWEQYF. For the CDR3, the DNA is TGTGCCAGCAGTGATGGCAGGGGGGTTGGGGAGCCCTCCTGGGAGCAGTACTTC.

The chain couples TRBV5-1 to TRBJ2-3; a possible D gene is TRBD1 (5 bases). The length of the CDR3 is 14 residues. CDR1 and CDR2 (germline): SGHRS, YFSETQ. The V and J ends lost 0 bases and 2 bases respectively, with 7 bases between them. CDR3: CASSLGQNTDTQYF. CDR3 DNA: TGCGCCAGCAGCTTGGGACAGAACACAGATACGCAGTATTTT.

V and J are TRBV7-9 and TRBJ2-5, with 12 positions matching TRBD1. Germline-derived CDR1 and CDR2 are SEHNR and FQNEAQ (reference sequence). V trimming: 7 bases; J trimming: 5 bases; junction bases outside the gene matches: 17. The CDR3 is 18 amino acids. The CDR3 coding sequence is TGTGCCAGCATCGCCGGGACAGGGGGCTTCGCGGGTTTCGAGACCCAGTACTTC. Its protein is CASIAGTGGFAGFETQYF.

This sequence joins TRBV11-3 and TRBJ2-1; D is perhaps TRBD1 (5 bases). The CDR3 contains 14 residues. CDR1 and CDR2 from the germline V gene are SGHNT and YENEEA. Trimming shortened V by 4 bases and J by 0 bases, and 7 bases separated the two germline ends. The CDR3 sequence is CASSYDSSYNEQFF. CDR3 DNA: TGTGCCAGCAGCTATGACAGCTCCTACAATGAGCAGTTCTTC.

J is TRBJ2-5 and V is TRBV7-3, with unresolved D. The CDR3 runs to 13 residues. CDR1 SGHTA and CDR2 FQGTGA come from the germline V gene. V lost 5 bases and J lost 1, with 8 bases in between. The CDR3 DNA reads as TGTGCCAGCAGCCCTGACGTCCAAGAGACCCAGTACTTC. As protein: CASSPDVQETQYF.

J is TRBJ1-6 and V is TRBV30, with D perhaps TRBD1 (6 bases). CDR1 GTSNPN and CDR2 SVGIG come from the germline V gene (reference sequence). Trimming left V 4 bases short and J 1 base short, with 11 bases between. The CDR3 is 15 amino acids. The CDR3 DNA reads as TGTGCCTGGATATCAGGGGAATCCTATAATTCACCCCTCCACTTT. Translated: CAWISGESYNSPLHF.

The chain uses TRBV30 and TRBJ1-1, with 7 bases identical to TRBD1. Germline CDR1 GTSNPN, CDR2 SVGIG (reference sequence). The ends lost 2 bases at V and 4 bases at J; junction bases unmatched: 1. There are 12 residues in the CDR3. CDR3 DNA sequence: TGTGCCTGGAGTACAGGGGCCACTGAAGCTTTCTTT. Protein sequence: CAWSTGATEAFF.

The V gene is TRBV6-5, the J gene TRBJ1-2; D is unclear. CDR1 and CDR2 from the germline V gene are MNHEY and SVGAGI. This CDR3 is 13 amino acids long. Trimming removed 6 bases at V and 1 base at J, with 9 bases between. The CDR3 is CASSPPGNYGYTF. Here the CDR3 DNA reads TGTGCCAGCAGCCCCCCGGGTAACTATGGCTACACCTTC.